This TCR beta chain appears in the sequencing data of a study of regulatory T cells in long-lasting Graves disease. About the study: Patients met the persistent Graves' disease definition after over 5 years of antithyroid drugs with positive TSH receptor antibodies.

The CDR3 extends over 15 amino acids. Germline V gene lookup returns CDR1 LNHNV and CDR2 YYDKDF (reference sequence). V was clipped by 0 bases and J by 6 bases, with 14 bases between them. Through Arm-PCR of CDR3 regions and iRepertoire HTBI primers, TCR beta libraries were built. From the multiplex PCR reads, TCRdb called clonotypes with MiXCR, one entry per CDR3 protein. The table lists 400,000 to 500,000 distinct CDR3 sequences, roughly 21% of them singletons. This clonotype was counted many times. Time point reported: persistent/refractory GD, antithyroid drugs over 5 years with positive TRAb. PBMCs were the source of the RNA used for TCR sequencing.

This receptor was identified in a female donor with Graves disease. This specimen was peripheral blood mononuclear cells (PBMCs), taken when the disease was refractory, from a patient treated with antithyroid drugs. The J gene is TRBJ1-2, the V gene TRBV15; no clear D. CDR3 residues: CATSRDYSFRDGYTF. In DNA form, the CDR3 reads TGTGCCACCAGCAGAGATTATTCATTTAGGGATGGCTACACCTTC. Based on the CDR3 plus reference TRBV15 and TRBJ1-2, the full variable domain is DAMVIQNPRYQVTQFGKPVTLSCSQTLNHNVMYWYQQKSSQAPKLLFHYYDKDFNNEADTPDNFQSRRPNTSFCFLDIRSPGLGDTAMYLCATSRDYSFRDGYTFGSGTRLTVV.